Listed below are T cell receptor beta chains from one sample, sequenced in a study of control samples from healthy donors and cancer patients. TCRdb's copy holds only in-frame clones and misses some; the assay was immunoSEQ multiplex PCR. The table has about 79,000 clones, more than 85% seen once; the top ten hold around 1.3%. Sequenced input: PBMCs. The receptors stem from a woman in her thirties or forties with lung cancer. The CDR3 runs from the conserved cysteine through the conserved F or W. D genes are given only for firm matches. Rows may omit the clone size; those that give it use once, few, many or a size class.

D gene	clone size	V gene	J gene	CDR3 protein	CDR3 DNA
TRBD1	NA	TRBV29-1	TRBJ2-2	CSAWTGSTGELFF	TGCAGCGCGTGGACAGGGAGTACCGGGGAGCTGTTTTTT
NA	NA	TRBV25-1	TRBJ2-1	CASSDSDPSYNEQFF	TGTGCCAGCAGTGATTCGGACCCGTCGTACAATGAGCAGTTCTTC
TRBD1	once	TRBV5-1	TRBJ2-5	CASSRAGTGEQETQYF	TGCGCCAGCAGCAGAGCCGGGACAGGGGAACAAGAGACCCAGTACTTC
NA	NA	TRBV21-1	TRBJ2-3	CASSKGYRGGYPDTQYF	TGTGCCAGCAGCAAAGGTTATCGCGGGGGCTACCCAGATACGCAGTATTTT
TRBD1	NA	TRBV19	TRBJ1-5	CASSPGGLINQPQHF	TGTGCCAGTAGTCCAGGGGGGCTGATCAATCAGCCCCAGCATTTT
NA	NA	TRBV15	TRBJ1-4	CATSRDTLVLAAIEKLFF	TGTGCCACCAGCAGAGATACGTTGGTTCTGGCGGCTATCGAAAAACTGTTTTTT
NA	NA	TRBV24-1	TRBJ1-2	CATSDLGRVEGYTF	TGTGCCACCAGTGATTTAGGCAGGGTGGAAGGCTACACCTTC
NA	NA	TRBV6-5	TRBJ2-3	CASILAVSTDTQYF	TGTGCCAGCATCTTAGCGGTGTCCACAGATACGCAGTATTTT
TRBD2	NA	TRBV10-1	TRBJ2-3	CASSASGGGTDTQYF	TGCGCCAGCAGTGCTAGCGGGGGCGGCACAGATACGCAGTATTTT
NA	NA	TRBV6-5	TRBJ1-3	CAAGDLLLSGNTIYF	TGTGCCGCGGGGGACTTGCTGCTCTCTGGAAACACCATATATTTT
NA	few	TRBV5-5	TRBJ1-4	CASSLAPGTAPNEKLFF	TGTGCCAGCAGCTTGGCCCCGGGTACGGCGCCTAATGAAAAACTGTTTTTT
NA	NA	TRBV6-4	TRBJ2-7	CASNLQGPTYEQYF	TGTGCCAGCAACTTACAGGGACCAACCTACGAGCAGTACTTC
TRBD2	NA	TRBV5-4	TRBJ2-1	CASSLGIGLAGPSSYNEQFF	TGTGCCAGCAGCTTGGGGATCGGGCTAGCGGGGCCGAGCTCCTACAATGAGCAGTTCTTC
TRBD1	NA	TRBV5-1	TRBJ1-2	CASSSRTGGYGYTF	TGCGCCAGCAGCTCCAGGACAGGGGGGTATGGCTACACCTTC
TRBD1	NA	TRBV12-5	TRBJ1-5	CASGLGQGASRQPQHF	TGTGCTAGTGGTTTGGGACAGGGGGCGTCGAGGCAGCCCCAGCATTTT
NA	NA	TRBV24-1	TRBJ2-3	CATSDLRPKTNTQYF	TGTGCCACCAGTGATTTGCGACCAAAAACAAATACGCAGTATTTT
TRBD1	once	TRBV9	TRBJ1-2	CASTHQGESYGYTF	TGTGCCAGCACACACCAGGGGGAGAGCTATGGCTACACCTTC
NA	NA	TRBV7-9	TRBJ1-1	CASSSGQRVKAFF	TGTGCCAGCAGCAGCGGACAGCGGGTTAAAGCTTTCTTT
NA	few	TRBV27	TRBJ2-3	CASSLAPLNPDTQYF	TGTGCCAGCAGTTTAGCCCCCCTAAACCCAGATACGCAGTATTTT
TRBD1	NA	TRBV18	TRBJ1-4	CASSPYWGQYDEKLFF	TGTGCCAGCTCACCGTACTGGGGACAGTACGATGAAAAACTGTTTTTT
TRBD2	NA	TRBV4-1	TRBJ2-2	CASSQDPFRLAVPDLFF	TGCGCCAGCAGCCAAGATCCTTTTCGGCTAGCGGTGCCTGATCTGTTTTTT
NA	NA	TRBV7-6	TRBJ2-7	CASSLGAAGSYEQYF	TGTGCCAGCAGCTTAGGGGCGGCCGGCTCCTACGAGCAGTACTTC
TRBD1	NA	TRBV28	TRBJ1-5	CASSLGDRVHQPQHF	TGTGCCAGCAGTTTAGGTGACAGGGTCCACCAGCCCCAGCATTTT
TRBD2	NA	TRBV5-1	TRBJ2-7	CASSLGISGGKDEQYF	TGCGCCAGCAGCTTGGGAATCAGCGGGGGTAAGGACGAGCAGTACTTC
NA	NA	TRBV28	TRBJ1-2	CASSLVKEGRDGYTF	TGTGCCAGCAGTTTAGTCAAGGAGGGGAGGGATGGCTACACCTTC
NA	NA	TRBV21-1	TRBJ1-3	CARKQATLGNTIYF	TGTGCCAGGAAACAGGCGACTCTTGGAAACACCATATATTTT
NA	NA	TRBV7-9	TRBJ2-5	CASSPNSETQYF	TGTGCCAGCAGCCCCAACTCCGAGACCCAGTACTTC
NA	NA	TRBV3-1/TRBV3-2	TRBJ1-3	CASSQATGTGNTIYF	TGTGCCAGCAGCCAAGCGACAGGAACTGGAAACACCATATATTTT
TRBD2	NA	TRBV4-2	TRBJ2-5	CASSQESLAGGYLRGRQETQYF	TGTGCCAGCAGCCAAGAGTCCCTAGCGGGGGGGTATTTACGGGGAAGACAAGAGACCCAGTACTTC
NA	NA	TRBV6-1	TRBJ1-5	CASSDPGRGNQPQHF	TGTGCCAGCAGTGATCCCGGTCGGGGCAATCAGCCCCAGCATTTT
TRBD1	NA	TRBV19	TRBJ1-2	CASNLKQGGGGYTF	TGTGCCAGTAACCTTAAACAGGGGGGAGGTGGCTACACCTTC
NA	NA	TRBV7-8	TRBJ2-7	CASSLWGETYEQYF	TGTGCCAGCAGCCTGTGGGGGGAGACCTACGAGCAGTACTTC
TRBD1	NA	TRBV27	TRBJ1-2	CASRLGDRGNYGYTF	TGTGCCAGCAGGTTAGGTGACAGGGGGAACTATGGCTACACCTTC
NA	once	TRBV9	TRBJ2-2	CASSVGNGELFF	TGTGCCAGCAGCGTAGGTAACGGGGAGCTGTTTTTT
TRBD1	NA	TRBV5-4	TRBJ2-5	CASSLRRQGETQYF	TGTGCCAGCAGCTTGCGCCGACAGGGGGAGACCCAGTACTTC
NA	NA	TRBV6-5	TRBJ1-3	CASTREGSGNTIYF	TGTGCCAGCACTCGGGAGGGATCTGGAAACACCATATATTTT
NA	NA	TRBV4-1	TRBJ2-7	CASSQVPAGNSYEQYF	TGCGCCAGCAGCCAAGTCCCGGCGGGGAACTCCTACGAGCAGTACTTC
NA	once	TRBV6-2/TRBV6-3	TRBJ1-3	CASSQARGGNTIYF	TGTGCCAGCAGTCAGGCGAGGGGTGGAAACACCATATATTTT
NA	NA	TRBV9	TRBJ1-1	CASSVGGDGYEAFF	TGTGCCAGCAGCGTAGGGGGAGACGGGTATGAAGCTTTCTTT
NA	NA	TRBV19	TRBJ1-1	CASRGTEGDTEAFF	TGTGCCAGTAGGGGAACTGAAGGGGACACTGAAGCTTTCTTT
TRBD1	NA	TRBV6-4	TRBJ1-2	CASSETAGGRVNYGYTF	TGTGCCAGCAGTGAAACGGCAGGGGGTCGTGTTAACTATGGCTACACCTTC
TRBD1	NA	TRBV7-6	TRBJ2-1	CASSLDPNPGQGTYNEQFF	TGTGCCAGCAGCTTAGACCCCAATCCAGGACAGGGGACTTACAATGAGCAGTTCTTC
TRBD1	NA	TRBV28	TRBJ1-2	CASSLARVGTGLRGYTF	TGTGCCAGCAGTTTGGCCCGAGTTGGGACAGGTCTTCGAGGCTACACCTTC
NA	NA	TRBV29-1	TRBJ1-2	CSVEQGFGNYGYTF	TGCAGCGTTGAACAAGGGTTCGGCAACTATGGCTACACCTTC
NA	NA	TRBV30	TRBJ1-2	CAWTTGGAGYTF	TGTGCCTGGACCACCGGGGGCGCGGGCTACACCTTC
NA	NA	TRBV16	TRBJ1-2	CASSQSHVGYTF	TGTGCCAGCAGCCAATCTCACGTGGGCTACACCTTC
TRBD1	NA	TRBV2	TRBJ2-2	CASSWDRDHTGELFF	TGTGCCAGCAGTTGGGACAGGGATCACACCGGGGAGCTGTTTTTT
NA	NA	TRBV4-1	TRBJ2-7	CASSQDPQFYEQYF	TGCGCCAGCAGCCAAGATCCACAGTTCTACGAGCAGTACTTC
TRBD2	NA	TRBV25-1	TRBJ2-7	CASRDGREQYF	TGTGCCAGCAGGGACGGGAGGGAGCAGTACTTC
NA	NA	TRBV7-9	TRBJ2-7	CASSPPAGNSYEQYF	TGTGCCAGCAGCCCCCCCGCAGGGAACTCCTACGAGCAGTACTTC
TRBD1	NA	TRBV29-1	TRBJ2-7	CSVRTGIPYEQYF	TGCAGCGTTCGGACAGGGATACCCTACGAGCAGTACTTC
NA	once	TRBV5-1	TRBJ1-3	CASSLAGVSSGNTIYF	TGCGCCAGCAGCTTGGCCGGAGTTTCTTCTGGAAACACCATATATTTT
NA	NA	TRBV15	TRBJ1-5	CATSRREVNQPQHF	TGTGCCACCAGCAGACGGGAGGTGAATCAGCCCCAGCATTTT
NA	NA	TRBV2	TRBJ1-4	CASWDKEKLFF	TGTGCCAGCTGGGACAAAGAAAAACTGTTTTTT
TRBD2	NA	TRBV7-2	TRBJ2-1	CASSHTLAGGYNEQFF	TGTGCCAGCAGCCACACATTAGCGGGAGGCTACAATGAGCAGTTCTTC
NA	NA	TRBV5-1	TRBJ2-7	CASSSAEGQGEQYF	TGCGCCAGCAGCTCAGCGGAGGGCCAGGGGGAGCAGTACTTC
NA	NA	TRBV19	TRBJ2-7	CASSIQGSSSYEQYF	TGTGCCAGTAGTATTCAGGGATCTAGCTCCTACGAGCAGTACTTC
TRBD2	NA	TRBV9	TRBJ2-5	CASSPLLGGQETQYF	TGTGCCAGCAGCCCTCTTTTGGGGGGGCAAGAGACCCAGTACTTC
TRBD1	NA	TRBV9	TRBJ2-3	CASSPRTGQNTDTQYF	TGTGCCAGCAGCCCCCGGACAGGGCAAAACACAGATACGCAGTATTTT
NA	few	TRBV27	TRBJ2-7	CASSLGNSYEQYF	TGTGCCAGCAGTTTAGGGAACTCCTACGAGCAGTACTTC